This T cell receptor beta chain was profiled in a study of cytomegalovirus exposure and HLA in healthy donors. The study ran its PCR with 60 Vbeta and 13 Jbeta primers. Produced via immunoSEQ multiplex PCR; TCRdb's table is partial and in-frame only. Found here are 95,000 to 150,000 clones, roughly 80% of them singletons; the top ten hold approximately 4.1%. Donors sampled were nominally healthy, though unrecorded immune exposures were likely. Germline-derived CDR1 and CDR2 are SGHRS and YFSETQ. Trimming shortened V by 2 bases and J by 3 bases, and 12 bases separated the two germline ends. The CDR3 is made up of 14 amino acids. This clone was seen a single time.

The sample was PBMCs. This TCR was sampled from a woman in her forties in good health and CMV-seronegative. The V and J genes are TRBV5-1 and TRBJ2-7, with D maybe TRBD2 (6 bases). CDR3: CASSFGGAGYEQYF. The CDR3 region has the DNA TGCGCCAGCAGCTTTGGAGGGGCGGGCTACGAGCAGTACTTC.